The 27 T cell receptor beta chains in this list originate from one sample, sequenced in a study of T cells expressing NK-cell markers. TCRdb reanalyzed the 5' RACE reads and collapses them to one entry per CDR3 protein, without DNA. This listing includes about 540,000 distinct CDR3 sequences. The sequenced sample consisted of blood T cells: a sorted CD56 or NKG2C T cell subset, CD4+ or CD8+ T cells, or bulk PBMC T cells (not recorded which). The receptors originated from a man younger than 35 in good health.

CDR3 residues: CASNLGETQYF. V usage is TRBV6-2 or TRBV6-3 and J usage is TRBJ2-5. Germline CDR1 is MNHEY and CDR2 is SVGEGT. The CDR3 covers 11 residues.

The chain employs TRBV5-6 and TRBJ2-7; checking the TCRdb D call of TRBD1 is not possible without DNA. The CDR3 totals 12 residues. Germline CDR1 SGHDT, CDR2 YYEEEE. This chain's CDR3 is CASGGGAYEQYF. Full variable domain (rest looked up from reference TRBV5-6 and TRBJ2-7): DAGVTQSPTHLIKTRGQQVTLRCSPKSGHDTVSWYQQALGQGPQFIFQYYEEEERQRGNFPDRFSGHQFPNYSSELNVNALLLGDSALYLCASGGGAYEQYFGPGTRLTVT.

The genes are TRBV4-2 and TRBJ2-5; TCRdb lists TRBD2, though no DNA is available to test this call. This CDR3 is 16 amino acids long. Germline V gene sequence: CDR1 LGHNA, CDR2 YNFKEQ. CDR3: CASSPNSGRVQETQYF.

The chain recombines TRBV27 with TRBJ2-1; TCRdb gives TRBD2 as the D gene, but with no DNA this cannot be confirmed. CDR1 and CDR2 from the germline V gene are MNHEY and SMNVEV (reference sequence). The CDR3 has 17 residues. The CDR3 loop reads CASSFSRLSGSYNEQFF.

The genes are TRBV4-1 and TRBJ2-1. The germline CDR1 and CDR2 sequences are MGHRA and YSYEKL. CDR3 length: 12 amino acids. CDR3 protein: CASSQDEVEQFF.

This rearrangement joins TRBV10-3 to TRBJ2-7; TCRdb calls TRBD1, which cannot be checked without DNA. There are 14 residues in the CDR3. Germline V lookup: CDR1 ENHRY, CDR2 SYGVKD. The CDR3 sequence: CAISERRQVYEQYF.

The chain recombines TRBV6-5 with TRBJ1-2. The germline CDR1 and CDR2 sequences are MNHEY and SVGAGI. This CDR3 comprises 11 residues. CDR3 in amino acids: CASSSVNVYTF.

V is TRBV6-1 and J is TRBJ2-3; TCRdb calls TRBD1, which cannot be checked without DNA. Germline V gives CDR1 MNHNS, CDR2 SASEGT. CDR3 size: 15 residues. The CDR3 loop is CASSPYGEFTDTQYF.

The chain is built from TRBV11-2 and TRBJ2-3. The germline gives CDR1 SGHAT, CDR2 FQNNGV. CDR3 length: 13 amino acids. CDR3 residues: CASSPRVQDTQYF.

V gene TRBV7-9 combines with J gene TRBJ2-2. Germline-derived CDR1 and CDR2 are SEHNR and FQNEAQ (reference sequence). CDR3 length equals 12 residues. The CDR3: CASSSLSGELFF. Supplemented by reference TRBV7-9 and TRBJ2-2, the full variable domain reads DTGVSQNPRHKITKRGQNVTFRCDPISEHNRLYWYRQTLGQGPEFLTYFQNEAQLEKSRLLSDRFSAERPKGSFSTLEIQRTEQGDSAMYLCASSSLSGELFFGEGSRLTVL.

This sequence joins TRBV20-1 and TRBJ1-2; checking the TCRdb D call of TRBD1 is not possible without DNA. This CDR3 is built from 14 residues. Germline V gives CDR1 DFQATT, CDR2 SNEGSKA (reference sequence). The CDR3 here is CSPYRTEINYGYTF.

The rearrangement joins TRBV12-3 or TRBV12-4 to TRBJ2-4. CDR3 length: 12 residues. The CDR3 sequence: CASRVGENIQYF.

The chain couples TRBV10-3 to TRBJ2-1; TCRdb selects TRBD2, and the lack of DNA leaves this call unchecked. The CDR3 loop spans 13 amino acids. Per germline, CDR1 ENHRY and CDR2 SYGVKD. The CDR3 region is CAIRLAEDNEQFF.

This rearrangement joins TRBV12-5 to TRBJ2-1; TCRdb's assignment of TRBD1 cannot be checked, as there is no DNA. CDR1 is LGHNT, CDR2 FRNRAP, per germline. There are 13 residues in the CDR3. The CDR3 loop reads CASGRDIGIEQFF.

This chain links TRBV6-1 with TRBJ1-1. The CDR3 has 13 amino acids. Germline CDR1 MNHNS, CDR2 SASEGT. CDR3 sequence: CASSGQSGTEAFF.

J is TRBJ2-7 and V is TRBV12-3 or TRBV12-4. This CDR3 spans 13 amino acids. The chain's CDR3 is CASSARSSYEQYF.

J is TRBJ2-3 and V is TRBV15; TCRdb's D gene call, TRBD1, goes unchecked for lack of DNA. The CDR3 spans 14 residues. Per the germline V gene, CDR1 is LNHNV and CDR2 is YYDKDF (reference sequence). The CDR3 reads CATSYSRGADTQYF.

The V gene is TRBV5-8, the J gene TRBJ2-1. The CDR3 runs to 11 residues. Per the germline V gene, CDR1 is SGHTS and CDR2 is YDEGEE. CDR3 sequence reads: CASSFRPQQFF. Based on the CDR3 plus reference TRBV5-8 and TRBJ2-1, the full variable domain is EAGVTQSPTHLIKTRGQQATLRCSPISGHTSVYWYQQALGLGLQFLLWYDEGEERNRGNFPPRFSGRQFPNYSSELNVNALELEDSALYLCASSFRPQQFFGPGTRLTVL.

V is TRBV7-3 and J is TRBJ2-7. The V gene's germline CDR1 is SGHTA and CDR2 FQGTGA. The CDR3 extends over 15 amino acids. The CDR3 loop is CASSLHVGAAYEQYF.

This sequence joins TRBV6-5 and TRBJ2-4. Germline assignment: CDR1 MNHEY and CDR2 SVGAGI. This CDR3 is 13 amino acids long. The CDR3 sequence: CASSSGPKNIQYF.

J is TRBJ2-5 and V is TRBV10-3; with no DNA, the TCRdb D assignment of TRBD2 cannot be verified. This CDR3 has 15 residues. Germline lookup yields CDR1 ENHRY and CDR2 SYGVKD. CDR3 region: CAISQGLAGLETQYF.

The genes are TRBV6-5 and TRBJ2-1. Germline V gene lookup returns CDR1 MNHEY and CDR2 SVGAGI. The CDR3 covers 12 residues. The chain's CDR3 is CASSVSRGEQFF.

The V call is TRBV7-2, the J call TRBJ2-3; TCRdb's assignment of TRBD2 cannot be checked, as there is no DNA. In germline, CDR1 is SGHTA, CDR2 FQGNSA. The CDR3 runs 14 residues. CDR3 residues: CATHRPYGTDTQYF.

The CDR3 sequence: CASSLGRIGDNQPQHF. The V call is TRBV11-2, the J call TRBJ1-5. The CDR3 loop spans 16 amino acids. The germline V gene has CDR1 SGHAT and CDR2 FQNNGV.

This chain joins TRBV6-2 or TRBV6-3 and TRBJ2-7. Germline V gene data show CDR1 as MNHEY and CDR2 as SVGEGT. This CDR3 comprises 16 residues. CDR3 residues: CASSSLGLSPSYEQYF.

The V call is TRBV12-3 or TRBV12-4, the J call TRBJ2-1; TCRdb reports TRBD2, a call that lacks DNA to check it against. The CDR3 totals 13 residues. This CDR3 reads CASTLAGGDEQFF.

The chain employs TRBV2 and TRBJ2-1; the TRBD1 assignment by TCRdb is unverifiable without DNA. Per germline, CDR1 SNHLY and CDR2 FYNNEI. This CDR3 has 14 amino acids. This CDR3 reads CASNPDRGMNEQFF.